Below are 21 T cell receptor beta chains sequenced from a single sample in a study of cytotoxic CD8 clonotypes in ibrutinib-treated CLL. This table comes from immunoSEQ multiplex PCR, and its TCRdb copy is limited to in-frame clones, with some not included. The sample gives approximately 100,000 clones, under 70% of which show up once; more than 35% is in the top ten. The sequencing used PBMCs, collected after 24 months of ibrutinib treatment. These receptors came from a human donor with chronic lymphocytic leukemia.

This clone has more than one count but fewer than ten. V gene TRBV6-6 combines with J gene TRBJ2-7; D remains unclear. The V gene lost 6 bases and the J gene lost 3 bases, with 12 bases spanning the gap. The CDR3 covers 13 residues. Germline V lookup: CDR1 MNHNY, CDR2 SVGAGI (reference sequence). The CDR3 nucleotides read TGTGCCAGCAGGCCCGGGCCCTTCTACGAGCAGTACTTC. It is translated as CASRPGPFYEQYF.

The CDR3 region has the DNA TGTGCCTGGAGTGTCGACAGAAATCAGCCCCAGCATTTT. Translated: CAWSVDRNQPQHF. The chain has TRBV30 and TRBJ1-5; D might be TRBD1 (5 bases). The V gene's germline CDR1 is GTSNPN and CDR2 SVGIG (reference sequence). There are 13 residues in the CDR3. Trimming cost V 0 bases and J 4 bases, with 7 bases left between them.

This clone was detected only a few times. This rearrangement joins TRBV5-1 to TRBJ1-6, with 8 bases lining up with TRBD1. The V segment lost 1 base and the J segment 5 bases; nucleotides outside the gene matches: 5. This CDR3 region has 16 residues. Germline V gene data show CDR1 as SGHRS and CDR2 as YFSETQ. CDR3 amino acids: CASSLSGQGNNSPLHF. The CDR3 DNA follows: TGCGCCAGCAGCTTGTCCGGACAGGGCAATAATTCACCCCTCCACTTT.

This clone came up a few times. The CDR3 spells CASSPRERRTYEQYF. The CDR3 DNA follows: TGTGCCAGCAGCCCCCGAGAGAGGCGAACCTACGAGCAGTACTTC. The chain joins TRBV7-9 to TRBJ2-7; D unresolved. Per the germline V gene, CDR1 is SEHNR and CDR2 is FQNEAQ (reference sequence). Trimming took 5 bases from V and 2 from J, leaving 16 bases between them. The CDR3 sequence is 15 residues long. Looking up the rest from reference TRBV7-9 and TRBJ2-7 gives the full variable domain: DTGVSQNPRHKITKRGQNVTFRCDPISEHNRLYWYRQTLGQGPEFLTYFQNEAQLEKSRLLSDRFSAERPKGSFSTLEIQRTEQGDSAMYLCASSPRERRTYEQYFGPGTRLTVT.

The rearrangement links TRBV30 to TRBJ1-2; D is ambiguous. This CDR3 has 14 amino acids. Trimming removed 5 bases from V and 10 bases from J, with 23 bases in between. Per germline, CDR1 GTSNPN and CDR2 SVGIG (reference sequence). The CDR3: CAWLGPLGKGAYTF. The CDR3 DNA reads TGTGCCTGGCTCGGACCGTTGGGAAAGGGAGCCTACACCTTC.

This clone occurred a few times. The chain combines TRBV5-1 with TRBJ2-7; possible D gene TRBD2, 6 bases. Per germline, CDR1 SGHRS and CDR2 YFSETQ. The CDR3 covers 14 residues. V was trimmed by 1 base and J by 2 bases, leaving 10 bases between them. The CDR3 is CASSLSGQPYEQYF. CDR3 nucleotide sequence: TGCGCCAGCAGCTTGAGCGGGCAACCCTACGAGCAGTACTTC. The full variable domain, in which reference TRBV5-1 and TRBJ2-7 provide the parts outside the CDR3, is KAGVTQTPRYLIKTRGQQVTLSCSPISGHRSVSWYQQTPGQGLQFLFEYFSETQRNKGNFPGRFSGRQFSNSRSEMNVSTLELGDSALYLCASSLSGQPYEQYFGPGTRLTVT.

The table lists this clone with a few counts. CDR3 nucleotides: TGTGCCTGGAAGGACAGTGACACTGAAGCTTTCTTT. Encoded protein: CAWKDSDTEAFF. V gene TRBV30 combines with J gene TRBJ1-1, with TRBD1 as a possible D gene (6 bases). The CDR3 spans 12 residues. Germline-derived CDR1 and CDR2 are GTSNPN and SVGIG (reference sequence). V shed 4 bases and J shed 3 bases, with 9 bases lying between them.

There are a few counts of this clone. This chain uses TRBV6-4 with TRBJ2-1; TRBD1 matches 8 bases. Germline V gene sequence: CDR1 MRHNA, CDR2 SNTAGT. The ends lost 6 bases at V and 8 bases at J; junction bases unmatched: 9. The CDR3 has 14 amino acids. In DNA, the CDR3 is TGTGCCAGCAGAGACAGGGGCGCTGGGGATGAGCAGTTCTTC. It yields the protein CASRDRGAGDEQFF.

The rearrangement joins TRBV29-1 to TRBJ1-3; D gene ambiguous. Germline values: CDR1 SQVTM, CDR2 ANQGSEA. The CDR3 runs to 14 residues. V was clipped by 1 base and J by 2 bases, with 9 bases between them. CDR3: CSVEGQRTGNTIYF. The CDR3 nucleotides read TGCAGCGTTGAAGGTCAGAGAACTGGAAACACCATATATTTT. The full variable domain, rest sourced from reference TRBV29-1 and TRBJ1-3, is SAVISQKPSRDICQRGTSLTIQCQVDSQVTMMFWYRQQPGQSLTLIATANQGSEATYESGFVIDKFPISRPNLTFSTLTVSNMSPEDSSIYLCSVEGQRTGNTIYFGEGSWLTVV.

This clone has a handful of counts. The chain recombines TRBV5-6 with TRBJ2-3, with D possibly TRBD1 on 6 matching bases. CDR3 length: 16 residues. V lost 5 bases, J lost 1 base, and 17 bases lay in between. CDR1 is SGHDT, CDR2 YYEEEE, per germline. DNA for the CDR3: TGTGCCAGCAGTTACAGGGCCACAGTTGGCACAGATACGCAGTATTTT. Its protein product is CASSYRATVGTDTQYF.

There are a few counts of this clone. This chain links TRBV10-2 with TRBJ1-4; D gene uncertain. The CDR3 spans 13 residues. The V and J ends lost 0 bases and 11 bases respectively, with 10 bases between them. The V gene's germline CDR1 is WSHSY and CDR2 SAAADI. CDR3 region: CASSESEARKLFF. The CDR3 DNA follows: TGCGCCAGCAGTGAGTCTGAGGCTCGGAAACTGTTTTTT.

CDR3 residues: CASSRLGGNTEAFF. The CDR3 bases are TGTGCCAGTAGTAGGCTCGGGGGAAACACTGAAGCTTTCTTT. V is TRBV19 and J is TRBJ1-1, with D possibly being TRBD1 (5 bases). CDR3 size: 14 residues. Germline CDR1 is LNHDA and CDR2 is SQIVND (reference sequence). V was trimmed by 4 bases and J by 2 bases, leaving 11 bases between them. Based on the CDR3 plus reference TRBV19 and TRBJ1-1, the full variable domain is DGGITQSPKYLFRKEGQNVTLSCEQNLNHDAMYWYRQDPGQGLRLIYYSQIVNDFQKGDIAEGYSVSREKKESFPLTVTSAQKNPTAFYLCASSRLGGNTEAFFGQGTRLTVV.

The chain has TRBV6-5 and TRBJ1-1, with no clear D. Germline V lookup: CDR1 MNHEY, CDR2 SVGAGI. The CDR3 is 12 amino acids. Trimming cost V 7 bases and J 5 bases, with 11 bases left between them. The CDR3 sequence: CASTSLGTEAFF. DNA of the CDR3: TGTGCCAGCACCTCCTTAGGAACTGAAGCTTTCTTT.

The chain uses TRBV15 and TRBJ1-6; 7 bases align to TRBD1. This CDR3 is built from 15 residues. V was pared by 1 base and J by 7 bases, with 4 bases of the junction left unmatched. The germline V gene encodes CDR1 LNHNV and CDR2 YYDKDF (reference sequence). CDR3 nucleotide sequence: TGTGCCACCAGCAGAGGGGGGACAGCGAATTCACCCCTCCACTTT. Translated, it gives CATSRGGTANSPLHF. Based on the CDR3 plus reference TRBV15 and TRBJ1-6, the full variable domain is DAMVIQNPRYQVTQFGKPVTLSCSQTLNHNVMYWYQQKSSQAPKLLFHYYDKDFNNEADTPDNFQSRRPNTSFCFLDIRSPGLGDTAMYLCATSRGGTANSPLHFGNGTRLTVT.

The chain has TRBV10-1 and TRBJ2-7, with D possibly TRBD1 on 5 matching bases. The V gene's germline CDR1 is WNHNN and CDR2 SYGVQD (reference sequence). The CDR3 sequence is 14 residues long. V was trimmed by 7 bases and J by 9 bases, leaving 22 bases between them. In nucleotides, the CDR3 is TGCGCCAGCATATTACAGGACCCGGCTCCCGGGCAGTACTTC. It codes for CASILQDPAPGQYF.

Regarding this clone: An end of the junction does not agree with germline; a read error may underlie this. The chain links TRBV5-1 to TRBJ2-3; 9 nucleotides line up with TRBD2. Germline V gene sequence: CDR1 SGHRS, CDR2 YFSETQ. This CDR3 spans 14 amino acids. CDR3 residues: CASSFGTSRDTQYF. CDR3 bases: TGCGCCAGCAGCTTTGGGACTAGCAGAGATACGCAGTATTTT.

The V call is TRBV6-5, the J call TRBJ1-2, with D unclear. Trimming stripped 9 bases from V and 7 bases from J, with 15 bases between. This CDR3 comprises 12 residues. CDR1 is MNHEY, CDR2 SVGAGI, per germline. The CDR3 nucleotides are TGTGCCAGTCAAGGCCGGGGAGGTGGCTACACCTTC. Encoded protein: CASQGRGGGYTF.

This clone appeared a single time. The CDR3 coding sequence is TGTGCCAGCAGCTTAGGTGGACTAGGGATGACAGATACGCAGTATTTT. Translating it yields CASSLGGLGMTDTQYF. The chain recombines TRBV7-2 with TRBJ2-3; 7 nucleotides align to TRBD2. With V trimmed by 1 base and J by 3 bases, 7 bases remained unmatched. The germline gives CDR1 SGHTA, CDR2 FQGNSA. This CDR3 comprises 16 residues.

V is TRBV9 and J is TRBJ1-1; unclear D gene. The CDR3 is 13 amino acids. The germline V gene has CDR1 SGDLS and CDR2 YYNGEE. V was clipped by 5 bases and J by 1 base, with 9 bases between them. The CDR3 nucleotides are TGTGCCAGCAGTTCAACACCGAACACTGAAGCTTTCTTT. This codes for CASSSTPNTEAFF.

This clone was detected a few times. The V and J genes are TRBV10-2 and TRBJ2-7; D is undetermined. CDR3 length: 14 residues. Trimming stripped 6 bases from V and 0 bases from J, with 12 bases between. CDR1 is WSHSY and CDR2 is SAAADI in the germline V gene. Here the CDR3 DNA reads TGCGCCAGCAGAGTGGACGGAGACTCCTACGAGCAGTACTTC. It yields the protein CASRVDGDSYEQYF.

The chain recombines TRBV9 with TRBJ1-6; D not resolved. The V end was cut by 3 bases, the J end by 8 bases, with 15 bases between. CDR3 length equals 15 residues. Germline V lookup: CDR1 SGDLS, CDR2 YYNGEE. The CDR3 nucleotides are TGTGCCAGCAGCGCCCTAGAGGGTGGTCATTCACCCCTCCACTTT. As protein: CASSALEGGHSPLHF.